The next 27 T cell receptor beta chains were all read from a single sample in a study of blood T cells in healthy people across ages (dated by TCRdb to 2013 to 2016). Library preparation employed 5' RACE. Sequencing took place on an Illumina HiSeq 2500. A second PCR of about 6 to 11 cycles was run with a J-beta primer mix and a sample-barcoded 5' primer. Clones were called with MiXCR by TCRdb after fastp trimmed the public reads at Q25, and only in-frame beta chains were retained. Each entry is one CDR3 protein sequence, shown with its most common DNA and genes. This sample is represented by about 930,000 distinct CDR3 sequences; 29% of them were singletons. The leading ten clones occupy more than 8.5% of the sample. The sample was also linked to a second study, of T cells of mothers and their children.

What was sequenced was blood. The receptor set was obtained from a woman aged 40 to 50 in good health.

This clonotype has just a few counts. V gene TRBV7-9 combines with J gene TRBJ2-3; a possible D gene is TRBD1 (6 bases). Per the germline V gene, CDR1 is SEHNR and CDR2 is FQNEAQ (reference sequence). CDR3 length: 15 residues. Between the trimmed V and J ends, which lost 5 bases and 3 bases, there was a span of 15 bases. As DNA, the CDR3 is TGTGCCAGCAGCGCAAGCAGGGGATGGACAGATACGCAGTATTTT. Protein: CASSASRGWTDTQYF. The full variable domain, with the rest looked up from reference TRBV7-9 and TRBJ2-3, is DTGVSQNPRHKITKRGQNVTFRCDPISEHNRLYWYRQTLGQGPEFLTYFQNEAQLEKSRLLSDRFSAERPKGSFSTLEIQRTEQGDSAMYLCASSASRGWTDTQYFGPGTRLTVL.

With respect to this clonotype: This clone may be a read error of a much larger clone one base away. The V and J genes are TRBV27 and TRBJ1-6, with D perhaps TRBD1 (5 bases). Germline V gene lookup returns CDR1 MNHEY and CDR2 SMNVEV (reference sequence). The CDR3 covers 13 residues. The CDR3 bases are TGTGCCAGCAGTCCGGGACGGAGGACACCCCCCCACTTT. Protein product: CASSPGRRTPPHF.

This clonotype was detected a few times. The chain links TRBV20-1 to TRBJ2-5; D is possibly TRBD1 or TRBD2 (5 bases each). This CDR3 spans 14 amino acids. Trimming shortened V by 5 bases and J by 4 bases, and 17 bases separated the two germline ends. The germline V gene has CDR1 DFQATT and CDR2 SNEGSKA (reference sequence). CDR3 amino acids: CSAGTVFNPETQYF. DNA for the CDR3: TGCAGTGCTGGGACCGTTTTTAACCCAGAGACCCAGTACTTC.

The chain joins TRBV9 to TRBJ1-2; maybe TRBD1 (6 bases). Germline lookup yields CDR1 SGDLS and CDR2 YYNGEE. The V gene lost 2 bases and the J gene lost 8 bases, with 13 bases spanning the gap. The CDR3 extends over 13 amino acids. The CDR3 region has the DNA TGTGCCAGCAGCGTGGGGGGCGCGCTCGGCTACACCTTC. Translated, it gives CASSVGGALGYTF. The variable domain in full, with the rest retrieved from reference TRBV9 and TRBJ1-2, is DSGVTQTPKHLITATGQRVTLRCSPRSGDLSVYWYQQSLDQGLQFLIQYYNGEERAKGNILERFSAQQFPDLHSELNLSSLELGDSALYFCASSVGGALGYTFGSGTRLTVV.

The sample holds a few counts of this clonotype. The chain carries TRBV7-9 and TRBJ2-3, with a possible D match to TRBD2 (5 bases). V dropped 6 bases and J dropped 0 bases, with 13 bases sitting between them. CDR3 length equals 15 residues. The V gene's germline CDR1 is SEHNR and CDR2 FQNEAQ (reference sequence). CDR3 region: CASSPSLTSTDTQYF. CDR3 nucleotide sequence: TGTGCCAGCAGTCCTAGCTTAACCAGCACAGATACGCAGTATTTT.

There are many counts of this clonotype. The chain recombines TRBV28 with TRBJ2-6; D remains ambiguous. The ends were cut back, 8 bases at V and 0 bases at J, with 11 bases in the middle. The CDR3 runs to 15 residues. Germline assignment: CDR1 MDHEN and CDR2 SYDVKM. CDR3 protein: CASGLGVSGANVLTF. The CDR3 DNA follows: TGTGCCAGCGGCCTTGGCGTCTCTGGGGCCAACGTCCTGACTTTC.

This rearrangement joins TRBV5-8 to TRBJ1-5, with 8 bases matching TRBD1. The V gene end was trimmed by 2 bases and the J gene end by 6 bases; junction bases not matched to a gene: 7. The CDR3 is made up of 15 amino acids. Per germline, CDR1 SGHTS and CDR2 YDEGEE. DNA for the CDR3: TGTGCCAGCAGCTTTTTCCAGGGGGCTTTTCAGCCCCAGCATTTT. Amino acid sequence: CASSFFQGAFQPQHF.

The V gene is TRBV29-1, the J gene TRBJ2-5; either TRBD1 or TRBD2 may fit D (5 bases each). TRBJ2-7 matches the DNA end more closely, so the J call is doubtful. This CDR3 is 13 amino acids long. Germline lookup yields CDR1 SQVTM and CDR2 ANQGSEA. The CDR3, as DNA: TGCAGCGTTGCCCGGGACGAGGGTTACGAGCAGTACTTC. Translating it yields CSVARDEGYEQYF.

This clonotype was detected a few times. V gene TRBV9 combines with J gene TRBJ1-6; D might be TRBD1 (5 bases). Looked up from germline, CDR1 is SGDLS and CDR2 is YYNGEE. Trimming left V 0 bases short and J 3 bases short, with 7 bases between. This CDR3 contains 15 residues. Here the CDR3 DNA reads TGTGCCAGCAGCGTAGGGGGGGACTATAATTCACCCCTCCACTTT. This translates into CASSVGGDYNSPLHF. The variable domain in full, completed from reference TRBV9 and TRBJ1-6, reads DSGVTQTPKHLITATGQRVTLRCSPRSGDLSVYWYQQSLDQGLQFLIQYYNGEERAKGNILERFSAQQFPDLHSELNLSSLELGDSALYFCASSVGGDYNSPLHFGNGTRLTVT.

The CDR3 DNA reads as TGTGCCAGCAGTCCTACTAAACAGGGGGTGCTTTATAGCAATCAGCCCCAGCATTTT. Translated: CASSPTKQGVLYSNQPQHF. V usage is TRBV28 and J usage is TRBJ1-5, with 8 bases fitting TRBD1. V lost 5 bases, J lost 0 bases, and 15 bases stayed unmatched. Germline V gene data show CDR1 as MDHEN and CDR2 as SYDVKM. The CDR3 extends over 19 amino acids.

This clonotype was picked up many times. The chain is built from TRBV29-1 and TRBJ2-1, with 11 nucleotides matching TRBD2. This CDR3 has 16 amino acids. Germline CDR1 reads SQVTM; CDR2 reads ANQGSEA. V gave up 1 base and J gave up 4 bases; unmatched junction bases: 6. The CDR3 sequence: CSVEVTSGGWYNEQFF. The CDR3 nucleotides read TGCAGCGTTGAAGTTACTAGCGGGGGTTGGTACAATGAGCAGTTCTTC.

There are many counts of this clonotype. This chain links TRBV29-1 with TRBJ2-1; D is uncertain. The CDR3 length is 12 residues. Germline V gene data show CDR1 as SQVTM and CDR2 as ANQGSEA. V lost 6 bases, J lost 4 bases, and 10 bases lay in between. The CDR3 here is CSVSLLYNEQFF. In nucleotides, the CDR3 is TGCAGCGTGTCCCTCTTGTACAATGAGCAGTTCTTC.

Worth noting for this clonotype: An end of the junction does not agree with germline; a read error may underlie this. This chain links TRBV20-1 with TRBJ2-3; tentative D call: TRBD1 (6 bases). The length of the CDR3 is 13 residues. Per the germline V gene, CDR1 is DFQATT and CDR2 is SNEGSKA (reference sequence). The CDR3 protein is CSASLTGTDTQYF. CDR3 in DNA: TGCAGTGCCTCCCTGACAGGCACAGATACACAGTATTTT.

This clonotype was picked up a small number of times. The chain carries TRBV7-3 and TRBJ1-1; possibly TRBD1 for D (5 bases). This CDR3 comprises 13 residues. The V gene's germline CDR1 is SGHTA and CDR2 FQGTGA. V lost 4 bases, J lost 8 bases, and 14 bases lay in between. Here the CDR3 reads CASSSGPLGEAFF. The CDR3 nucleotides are TGTGCCAGCAGCTCGGGACCGCTGGGGGAAGCTTTCTTT.

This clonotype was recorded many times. The CDR3 DNA reads TGTGCCAGCAGCCCCACCGGGACAGGGCACTCCTACGAGCAGTACTTC. Its protein is CASSPTGTGHSYEQYF. This chain joins TRBV28 and TRBJ2-7, with TRBD1 matching 9 bases. The CDR3 contains 16 residues. The trim removed 6 bases at V and 0 bases at J, leaving 9 bases unmatched. Germline CDR1 reads MDHEN; CDR2 reads SYDVKM.

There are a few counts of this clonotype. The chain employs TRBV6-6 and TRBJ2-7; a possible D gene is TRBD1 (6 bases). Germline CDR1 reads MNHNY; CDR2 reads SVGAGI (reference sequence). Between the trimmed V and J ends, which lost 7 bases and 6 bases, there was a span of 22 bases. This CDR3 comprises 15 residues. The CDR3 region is CASTPKDRQAPEQYF. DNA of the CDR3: TGTGCCAGCACCCCGAAGGACAGACAGGCACCCGAGCAGTACTTC.

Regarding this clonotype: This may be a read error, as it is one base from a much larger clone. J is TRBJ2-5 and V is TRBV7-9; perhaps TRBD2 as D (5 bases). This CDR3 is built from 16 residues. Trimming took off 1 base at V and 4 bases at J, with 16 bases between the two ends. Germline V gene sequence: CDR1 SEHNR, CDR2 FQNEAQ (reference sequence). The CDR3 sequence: CASSLVGPGVRETQYF. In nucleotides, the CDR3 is TGTGCCAGCAGCTTAGTCGGGCCCGGGGTTCGAGAGACCCAGTACTTC.

In DNA form, the CDR3 reads TGTGCCACCCCGAGGGACTTAGGAGAGACCCAGTACTTC. Its protein product is CATPRDLGETQYF. The chain carries TRBV6-1 and TRBJ2-5; tentative D call: TRBD2 (6 bases). This CDR3 region has 13 residues. V dropped 10 bases and J dropped 4 bases, with 16 bases sitting between them. CDR1 and CDR2 from the germline V gene are MNHNS and SASEGT.

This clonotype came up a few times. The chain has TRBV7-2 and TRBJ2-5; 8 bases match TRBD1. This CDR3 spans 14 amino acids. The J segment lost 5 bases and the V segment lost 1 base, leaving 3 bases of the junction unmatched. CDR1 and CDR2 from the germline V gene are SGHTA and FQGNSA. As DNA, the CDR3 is TGTGCCAGCAGCTTAGACAGGGGGTTGGAGACCCAGTACTTC. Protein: CASSLDRGLETQYF.

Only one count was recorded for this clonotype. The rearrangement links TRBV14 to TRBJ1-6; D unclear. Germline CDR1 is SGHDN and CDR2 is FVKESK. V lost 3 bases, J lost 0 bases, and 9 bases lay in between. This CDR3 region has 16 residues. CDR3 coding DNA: TGTGCCAGCAGCCAGAGGCGGGCCTCCTATAATTCACCCCTCCACTTT. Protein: CASSQRRASYNSPLHF.

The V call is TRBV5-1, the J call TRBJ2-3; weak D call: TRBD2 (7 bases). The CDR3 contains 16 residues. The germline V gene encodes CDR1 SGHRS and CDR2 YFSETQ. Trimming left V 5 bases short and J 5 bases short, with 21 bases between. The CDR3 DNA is TGCGCCAGCAGTTTTCTGGGGGGGCAAAGGGAAGATACGCAGTATTTT. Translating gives CASSFLGGQREDTQYF.

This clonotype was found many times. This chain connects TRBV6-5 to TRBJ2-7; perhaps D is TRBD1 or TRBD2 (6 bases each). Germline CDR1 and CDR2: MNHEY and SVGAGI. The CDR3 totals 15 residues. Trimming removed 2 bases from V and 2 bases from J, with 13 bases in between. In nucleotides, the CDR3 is TGTGCCAGCAGTTACGGGGGGCTAGGGACCTACGAGCAGTACTTC. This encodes CASSYGGLGTYEQYF.

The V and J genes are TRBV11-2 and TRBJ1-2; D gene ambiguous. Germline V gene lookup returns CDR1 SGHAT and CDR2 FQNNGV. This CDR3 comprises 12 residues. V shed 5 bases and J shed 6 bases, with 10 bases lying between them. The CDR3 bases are TGTGCCAGCAGCACCCTTTCCGATGGCTACACCTTC. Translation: CASSTLSDGYTF. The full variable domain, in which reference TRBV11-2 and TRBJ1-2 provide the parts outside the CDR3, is EAGVAQSPRYKIIEKRQSVAFWCNPISGHATLYWYQQILGQGPKLLIQFQNNGVVDDSQLPKDRFSAERLKGVDSTLKIQPAKLEDSAVYLCASSTLSDGYTFGSGTRLTVV.

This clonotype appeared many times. CDR3 sequence: CASSLTGTSPDTQYF. CDR3 sequence (DNA): TGTGCCAGCAGCTTAACCGGGACTAGCCCAGATACGCAGTATTTT. V gene TRBV7-3 combines with J gene TRBJ2-3; 9 bases map to TRBD2. Germline values: CDR1 SGHTA, CDR2 FQGTGA. There are 15 residues in the CDR3. Losses at the gene ends were 0 bases for V and 4 bases for J; bases not matched to a gene: 2.

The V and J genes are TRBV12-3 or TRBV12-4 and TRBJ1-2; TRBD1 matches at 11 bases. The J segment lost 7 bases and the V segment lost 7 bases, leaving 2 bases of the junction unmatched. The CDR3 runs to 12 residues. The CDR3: CASIGTGGGYTF. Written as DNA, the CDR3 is TGTGCCAGCATCGGGACAGGGGGTGGCTACACCTTC.

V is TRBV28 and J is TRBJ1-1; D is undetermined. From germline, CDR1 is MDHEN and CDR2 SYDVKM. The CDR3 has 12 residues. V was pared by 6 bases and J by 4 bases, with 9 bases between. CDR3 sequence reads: CASREGGTEAFF. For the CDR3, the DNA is TGTGCCAGCAGGGAAGGAGGCACTGAAGCTTTCTTT.

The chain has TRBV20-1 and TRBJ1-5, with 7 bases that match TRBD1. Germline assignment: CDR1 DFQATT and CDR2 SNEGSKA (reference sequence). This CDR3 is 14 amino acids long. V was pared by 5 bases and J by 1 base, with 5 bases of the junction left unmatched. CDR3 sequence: CSASQGTSNQPQHF. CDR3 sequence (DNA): TGCAGTGCTTCACAGGGGACAAGCAATCAGCCCCAGCATTTT.